This TCR beta chain was observed in a study of breast tumors, draining lymph nodes, adjacent tissues. Samples came from axillary lymph nodes draining the breast cancer. The sample holds many counts of this clonotype. Trimming removed 1 base from V and 5 bases from J, with 13 bases in between. Germline-derived CDR1 and CDR2 are SQVTM and ANQGSEA. The CDR3 length is 14 residues. MiXCR, applied by TCRdb to the multiplex PCR reads, yields one record per CDR3 protein. The sample has fewer than 250,000 distinct CDR3 sequences, about 32% seen once. The chain has TRBV29-1 and TRBJ2-3, with D possibly being TRBD2 (5 bases). The sequenced sample was axillary lymph node tissue. The clonotype comes from a female donor with breast cancer. Some clones in this sample may be carry-over from other donors' samples. The CDR3 DNA sequence: TGCAGCGTTGAAGGAGGGAGAGACGGAGATACGCAGTATTTT. Amino acids: CSVEGGRDGDTQYF.